The next 11 T cell receptor beta chains were all read from a single sample in a study of breast tumors, draining lymph nodes, adjacent tissues. Axillary draining lymph nodes of breast cancer patients supplied the node samples. TCRdb re-derived calls from the multiplex PCR reads in MiXCR, one entry per CDR3 protein. The sample records fewer than 300,000 distinct CDR3 sequences, approximately 30% being singletons. The specimen sequenced was axillary lymph node tissue. These receptors came from a female donor with breast cancer. Some clones in this sample may be carry-over from other donors' samples.

This clonotype was seen ten or more times. J is TRBJ1-2 and V is TRBV19; D not resolved. Germline CDR1 LNHDA, CDR2 SQIVND (reference sequence). The CDR3 is made up of 13 amino acids. V lost 0 bases and J lost 7, with 9 bases in between. CDR3 amino acids: CASSIDLRVGYTF. As DNA, the CDR3 is TGTGCCAGTAGTATAGATCTAAGGGTTGGCTACACCTTC.

This clonotype was found many times. The V and J genes are TRBV24-1 and TRBJ2-3, with unresolved D. With 4 bases removed from V and 6 bases from J, the gap between germline ends came to 7 bases. CDR3 length: 12 amino acids. Germline V gene data show CDR1 as KGHDR and CDR2 as SFDVKD. CDR3 in DNA: TGTGCCACCAGTGAGGCCTTGGATACGCAGTATTTT. Amino acid sequence: CATSEALDTQYF.

This clonotype was recorded a few times. This may be a read error: a much more frequent sequence differs by one nucleotide. The chain combines TRBV20-1 with TRBJ2-7; 10 positions match TRBD2. This CDR3 has 15 amino acids. The germline V gene encodes CDR1 DFQATT and CDR2 SNEGSKA (reference sequence). The V and J ends lost 3 bases and 2 bases, in that order; junction bases with no gene match: 7. The CDR3 sequence is CSASLLAGSAYEQYF. DNA of the CDR3: TGCAGTGCTAGCTTACTAGCGGGATCCGCCTACGAGCAGTACTTC.

The chain is built from TRBV29-1 and TRBJ2-2, with D unclear. CDR3 length equals 11 residues. The germline V and J ends were trimmed by 6 bases and 6 bases, with 8 bases remaining between them. Per the germline V gene, CDR1 is SQVTM and CDR2 is ANQGSEA. The CDR3 bases are TGCAGCGTGTGGGGTTCCGGGGAGCTGTTTTTT. This translates into CSVWGSGELFF.

This clonotype was seen at least ten times. The chain uses TRBV11-3 and TRBJ2-5; TRBD2 is a possible D gene (5 bases). The CDR3 runs to 13 residues. Germline lookup yields CDR1 SGHNT and CDR2 YENEEA. The V and J ends lost 5 bases and 7 bases respectively, with 14 bases between them. CDR3: CASSQTREGTQYF. The CDR3 DNA reads TGTGCCAGCAGCCAGACCCGGGAAGGGACCCAGTACTTC.

This clonotype was recorded once. V gene TRBV20-1 combines with J gene TRBJ1-2; a weak D match, TRBD1 (6 bases). Germline V CDR1 and CDR2: DFQATT, SNEGSKA (reference sequence). V was pared by 5 bases and J by 5 bases, with 15 bases between. CDR3 length: 13 residues. The CDR3 here is CSAGRTDSYGYTF. CDR3 bases: TGCAGTGCTGGGAGGACAGATTCTTATGGCTACACCTTC.

V usage is TRBV11-2 and J usage is TRBJ2-1; D is ambiguous. V shed 5 bases and J shed 9 bases, with 23 bases lying between them. Per germline, CDR1 SGHAT and CDR2 FQNNGV. The CDR3 consists of 16 residues. In DNA form, the CDR3 reads TGTGCCAGCAGCGGGTGGGGTATGGCCGGAACCAGTGAGCAGTTCTTC. Translation gives CASSGWGMAGTSEQFF.

As regards this clonotype: One base away lies a much larger clone, so this may be a sequencing read error. The chain recombines TRBV11-3 with TRBJ2-1; tentative D call: TRBD2 (6 bases). Germline assignment: CDR1 SGHNT and CDR2 YENEEA. The CDR3 consists of 15 residues. The CDR3 DNA reads TGTGCCGGCAGCAACGGTGCCGGGGGATACAATGAGCAGTTCTTC. This translates into CAGSNGAGGYNEQFF. Filled out from reference TRBV11-3 and TRBJ2-1, the complete variable domain reads EAGVVQSPRYKIIEKKQPVAFWCNPISGHNTLYWYLQNLGQGPELLIRYENEEAVDDSQLPKDRFSAERLKGVDSTLKIQPAELGDSAVYLCAGSNGAGGYNEQFFGPGTRLTVL.

As regards this clonotype: The junction departs from germline at one end; a sequencing error may be responsible. The chain is built from TRBV12-3 or TRBV12-4 and TRBJ1-2, with D unclear. The CDR3 has 13 amino acids. The DNA of the CDR3 is TGTGCCAGCAGTTTAGAGACGCACGTTGGCCACACCTTC. Translated: CASSLETHVGHTF.

This clonotype was seen many times. A read error may explain this, as a much larger clone is one base away. This rearrangement joins TRBV7-9 to TRBJ2-5; D is perhaps TRBD2 (6 bases). Germline V gene sequence: CDR1 SEHNR, CDR2 FQNEAQ (reference sequence). This CDR3 spans 15 amino acids. The V gene lost 5 bases and the J gene lost 2 bases, with 15 bases spanning the gap. CDR3 amino acids: CASSHTGGTQETQYF. CDR3 in DNA: TGTGCCAGCAGCCACACTGGGGGGACTCAAGAGACCCAGTACTTC. The complete variable domain, with remaining parts taken from reference TRBV7-9 and TRBJ2-5, reads DTGVSQNPRHKITKRGQNVTFRCDPISEHNRLYWYRQTLGQGPEFLTYFQNEAQLEKSRLLSDRFSAERPKGSFSTLEIQRTEQGDSAMYLCASSHTGGTQETQYFGPGTRLLVL.

On this clonotype: A much more abundant neighbour one base away suggests this may be a read error. Given the absence of the conserved phenylalanine or tryptophan at the CDR3 end, a read error is likely. The chain recombines TRBV28 with TRBJ1-4, with D unclear. V shed 11 bases and J shed 7 bases, with 14 bases lying between them. Germline V lookup: CDR1 MDHEN, CDR2 SYDVKM. The CDR3 covers 12 residues. The CDR3 is CACRSWGEKLFV. CDR3 nucleotide sequence: TGTGCCTGTAGGTCATGGGGTGAAAAACTGTTTGTT.